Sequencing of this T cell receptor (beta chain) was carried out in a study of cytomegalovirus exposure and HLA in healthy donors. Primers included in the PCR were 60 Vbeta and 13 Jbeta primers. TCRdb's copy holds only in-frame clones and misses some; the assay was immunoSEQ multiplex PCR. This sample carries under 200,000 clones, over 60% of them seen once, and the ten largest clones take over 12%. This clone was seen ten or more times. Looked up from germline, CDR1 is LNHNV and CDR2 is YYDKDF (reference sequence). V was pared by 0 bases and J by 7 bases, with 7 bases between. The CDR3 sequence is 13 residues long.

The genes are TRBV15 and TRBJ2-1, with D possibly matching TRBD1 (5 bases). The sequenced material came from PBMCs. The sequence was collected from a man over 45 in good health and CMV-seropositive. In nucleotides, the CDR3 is TGTGCCACCAGCAGAGATGACAGAAATGAGCAGTTCTTC. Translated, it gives CATSRDDRNEQFF.